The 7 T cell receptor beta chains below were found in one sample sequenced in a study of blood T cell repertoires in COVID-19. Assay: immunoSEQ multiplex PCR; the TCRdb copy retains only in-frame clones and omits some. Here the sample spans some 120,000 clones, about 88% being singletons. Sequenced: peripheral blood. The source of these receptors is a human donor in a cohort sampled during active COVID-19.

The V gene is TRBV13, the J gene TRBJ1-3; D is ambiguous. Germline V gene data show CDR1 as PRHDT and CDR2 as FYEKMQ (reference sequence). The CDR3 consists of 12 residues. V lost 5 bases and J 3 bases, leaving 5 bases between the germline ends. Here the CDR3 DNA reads TGTGCCAGCAGCATTATTGGAAACACCATATATTTT. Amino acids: CASSIIGNTIYF.

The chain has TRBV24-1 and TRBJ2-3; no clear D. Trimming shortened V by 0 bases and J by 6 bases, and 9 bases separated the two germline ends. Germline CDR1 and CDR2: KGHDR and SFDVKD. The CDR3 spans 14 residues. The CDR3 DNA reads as TGTGCCACCAGTGATTTGTCCAGGTCGGATACGCAGTATTTT. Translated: CATSDLSRSDTQYF.

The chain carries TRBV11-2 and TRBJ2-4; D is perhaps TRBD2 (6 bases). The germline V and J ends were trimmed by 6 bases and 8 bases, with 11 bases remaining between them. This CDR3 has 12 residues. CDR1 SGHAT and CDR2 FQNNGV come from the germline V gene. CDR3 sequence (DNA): TGTGCCAGCAGTAGGAGGGGAGACATTCAGTACTTC. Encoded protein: CASSRRGDIQYF.

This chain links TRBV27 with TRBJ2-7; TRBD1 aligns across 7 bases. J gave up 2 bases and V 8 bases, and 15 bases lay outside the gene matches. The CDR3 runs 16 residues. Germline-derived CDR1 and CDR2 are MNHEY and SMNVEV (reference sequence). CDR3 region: CASSTTPGTVTYEQYF. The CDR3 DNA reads TGTGCCAGCTCGACTACCCCCGGGACAGTAACCTACGAGCAGTACTTC.

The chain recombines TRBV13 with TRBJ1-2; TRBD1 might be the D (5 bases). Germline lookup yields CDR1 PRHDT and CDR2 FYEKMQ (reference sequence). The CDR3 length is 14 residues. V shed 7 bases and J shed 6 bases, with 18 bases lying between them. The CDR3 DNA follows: TGTGCCAGCACTTCTTCCAGGGAAATCGATGGCTACACCTTC. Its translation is CASTSSREIDGYTF.

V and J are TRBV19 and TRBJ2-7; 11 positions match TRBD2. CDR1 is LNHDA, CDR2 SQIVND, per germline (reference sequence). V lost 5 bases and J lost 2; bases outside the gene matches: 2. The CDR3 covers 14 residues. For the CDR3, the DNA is TGTGCCAGTAGTGTGACTAGCGGGACCTACGAGCAGTACTTC. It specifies CASSVTSGTYEQYF.

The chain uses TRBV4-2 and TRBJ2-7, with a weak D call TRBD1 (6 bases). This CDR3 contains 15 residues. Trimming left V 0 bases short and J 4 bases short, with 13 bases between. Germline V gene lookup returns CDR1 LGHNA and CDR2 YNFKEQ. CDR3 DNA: TGTGCCAGCAGCCAAGAAGAGGCAGGGGAATACGAGCAGTACTTC. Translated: CASSQEEAGEYEQYF.